Below are 25 T cell receptor beta chains sequenced from a single sample in a study of vaccination effects on CD4 cells after COVID-19. The table came from immunoSEQ multiplex PCR; TCRdb's copy has only in-frame clones and leaves some out. The sample contains 30,000 or so clones, 55% to 75% of which appear only once. Ahead of sequencing, the ViraFEST assay grew antigen-specific CD4+ T cells using viral peptide pools. It was after around 10 days of culture that CD4+ T cells were isolated. These receptors are not linked to any known antigen. This specimen consisted of CD4+ T cells from PBMCs cultured with HCoV-229E spike peptides, obtained before COVID-19 vaccination. All receptors come from a human donor who received a COVID-19 vaccine.

This clone was seen a handful of times. The chain combines TRBV15 with TRBJ1-2; D call uncertain. CDR3 length: 14 amino acids. Deletions cut 0 bases from V and 8 bases from J, with 13 bases between. The germline CDR1 and CDR2 sequences are LNHNV and YYDKDF (reference sequence). CDR3 protein: CATSRDKGGYGYTF. CDR3 DNA sequence: TGTGCCACCAGCAGAGATAAGGGTGGCTACGGCTACACCTTC.

In DNA, the CDR3 is TGTGCCAGCAGTCTTCAGGGGGCAGTTGGTAATGAGCAGTTCTTC. Amino acids: CASSLQGAVGNEQFF. The chain combines TRBV6-4 with TRBJ2-1; TRBD1 matches at 8 bases. J was trimmed by 7 bases and V by 5 bases; bases with no gene match: 10. The CDR3 contains 15 residues. CDR1 MRHNA and CDR2 SNTAGT come from the germline V gene.

As DNA, the CDR3 is TGTGCCAGCAGCGATCCTCGGACTAGCGGGAGGGCCGACGAGCAGTACTTC. Protein sequence: CASSDPRTSGRADEQYF. This sequence joins TRBV7-8 and TRBJ2-7, with 15 bases matching TRBD2. The CDR3 length is 17 residues. Germline V gene sequence: CDR1 SGHVS, CDR2 FQNEAQ. The junction had 10 bases not matched to a gene; V was cut back by 5 bases and J by 5 bases.

This chain joins TRBV6-5 and TRBJ1-6; 9 nucleotides agree with TRBD1. V trimming: 6 bases; J trimming: 9 bases; junction bases outside the gene matches: 9. Germline lookup yields CDR1 MNHEY and CDR2 SVGAGI. This CDR3 has 15 residues. CDR3 coding DNA: TGTGCCAGCAGACAAGGACAGGGGACGGGTTCACCCCTCCACTTT. This sequence encodes CASRQGQGTGSPLHF.

The chain employs TRBV7-2 and TRBJ2-7; possible D gene TRBD2, 6 bases. This CDR3 spans 15 amino acids. Germline loops: CDR1 SGHTA, CDR2 FQGNSA. The V gene lost 6 bases and the J gene lost 1 base, with 16 bases spanning the gap. The CDR3 DNA reads as TGTGCCAGCAGGCGCGGCAGCGGGTTATCCTACGAGCAGTACTTC. It yields the protein CASRRGSGLSYEQYF.

This chain uses TRBV27 with TRBJ1-3; D is uncertain. In germline, CDR1 is MNHEY, CDR2 SMNVEV (reference sequence). CDR3 length: 14 amino acids. Trimming removed 5 bases at V and 0 bases at J, with 8 bases between. The CDR3: CASSNPGSGNTIYF. Here the CDR3 DNA reads TGTGCCAGCAGTAACCCAGGCTCTGGAAACACCATATATTTT.

In its sample, this clone was seen once. This rearrangement joins TRBV19 to TRBJ1-3, with D possibly being TRBD1 (6 bases). The CDR3 is made up of 14 amino acids. The V gene's germline CDR1 is LNHDA and CDR2 SQIVND (reference sequence). V gave up 5 bases and J gave up 3 bases, with 11 bases separating them. The CDR3 loop reads CASSVQGLGNTIYF. The CDR3 nucleotides read TGTGCCAGTAGTGTACAGGGTCTTGGAAACACCATATATTTT. The whole variable domain, filled in from reference TRBV19 and TRBJ1-3, reads DGGITQSPKYLFRKEGQNVTLSCEQNLNHDAMYWYRQDPGQGLRLIYYSQIVNDFQKGDIAEGYSVSREKKESFPLTVTSAQKNPTAFYLCASSVQGLGNTIYFGEGSWLTVV.

The gene calls are TRBV11-2 and TRBJ1-2; TRBD1 is a possible D gene (5 bases). Germline V CDR1 and CDR2: SGHAT, FQNNGV. The CDR3 runs 15 residues. V dropped 0 bases and J dropped 0 bases, with 8 bases sitting between them. CDR3 sequence (DNA): TGTGCCAGCAGCTTAGAGGCAGGGACTAACTATGGCTACACCTTC. Protein: CASSLEAGTNYGYTF.

The chain joins TRBV19 to TRBJ1-1; D is undetermined. CDR3 length equals 14 residues. Germline V gene sequence: CDR1 LNHDA, CDR2 SQIVND (reference sequence). The V end was cut by 5 bases, the J end by 11 bases, with 21 bases between. The CDR3 sequence is CASSPRQRADWAFF. The CDR3 DNA follows: TGTGCCAGTAGTCCTCGTCAGAGGGCCGACTGGGCTTTCTTT.

The rearrangement uses TRBV2 and TRBJ2-5; 12 bases fit TRBD2. Trimming took 0 bases from V and 4 from J; bases not matched to a gene: 9. The CDR3 runs 18 residues. CDR1 is SNHLY, CDR2 FYNNEI, per germline. In nucleotides, the CDR3 is TGTGCCAGCAGTGAAGCGGTCGGGCTAGCGGGAGGGAGAGAGACCCAGTACTTC. As protein: CASSEAVGLAGGRETQYF.

The chain has TRBV6-5 and TRBJ1-1; the D gene is possibly TRBD1 (6 bases). V was clipped by 8 bases and J by 3 bases, with 13 bases between them. Germline lookup yields CDR1 MNHEY and CDR2 SVGAGI. The CDR3 runs 13 residues. This chain's CDR3 is CASFKGGYTEAFF. The CDR3 DNA sequence: TGTGCCAGCTTTAAGGGGGGGTACACTGAAGCTTTCTTT.

Notes on this clone: The conserved closing phenylalanine or tryptophan is absent in this CDR3, likely reflecting a read error. No DNA is shown, since the ends of the CDR3 on it are uncertain; the CDR3 is the one TCRdb lists. The J gene is TRBJ1-2, the V gene TRBV20-1; the table's TRBD1 call for D was not verified on the DNA. Germline lookup yields CDR1 DFQATT and CDR2 SNEGSKA (reference sequence). The CDR3 is 11 residues long, ends included. CDR3 protein: CSARQGAGYPV.

V and J are TRBV27 and TRBJ1-6; D gene unclear. The CDR3 consists of 15 residues. Trimming took off 1 base at V and 2 bases at J, with 6 bases between the two ends. Looked up from germline, CDR1 is MNHEY and CDR2 is SMNVEV (reference sequence). CDR3: CASSLFGPYNSPLHF. The CDR3 DNA follows: TGTGCCAGCAGTTTATTCGGACCCTATAATTCACCCCTCCACTTT.

This clone was counted a few times. The chain is built from TRBV3-1 (or the pseudogene TRBV3-2) and TRBJ1-1, with 7 bases identical to TRBD1. Germline lookup yields CDR1 LGHDT and CDR2 YNNKEL (reference sequence). V lost 2 bases to trimming and J lost 4 bases; unmatched junction nucleotides: 4. CDR3 size: 14 residues. The CDR3 sequence: CASSQTGAVTEAFF. CDR3 coding DNA: TGTGCCAGCAGCCAAACAGGGGCCGTCACTGAAGCTTTCTTT.

This clone was seen only a few times. This rearrangement joins TRBV7-9 to TRBJ2-3, with 11 bases that match TRBD1. Germline CDR1 SEHNR, CDR2 FQNEAQ (reference sequence). CDR3 length: 13 amino acids. The V segment lost 8 bases and the J segment 5 bases; nucleotides outside the gene matches: 3. The CDR3 spells CASWTGGEDTQYF. The CDR3 DNA reads TGTGCCAGCTGGACAGGGGGCGAAGATACGCAGTATTTT.

The rearrangement joins TRBV24-1 to TRBJ2-1, with 10 bases that match TRBD2. After removal of 0 bases from V and 11 bases from J, the junction contained 6 bases not matched to a gene. The V gene's germline CDR1 is KGHDR and CDR2 SFDVKD. The CDR3 is 15 residues long. CDR3 amino acids: CATSDLYLLAGKQFF. The DNA of the CDR3 is TGTGCCACCAGTGATTTGTATTTACTAGCGGGGAAGCAGTTCTTC.

Here the CDR3 reads CASSLEGAMNTEAFF. The CDR3 DNA sequence: TGTGCCAGCAGCTTAGAGGGGGCGATGAACACTGAAGCTTTCTTT. V usage is TRBV7-2 and J usage is TRBJ1-1, with 7 bases matching TRBD1. The CDR3 sequence is 15 residues long. Germline V gene lookup returns CDR1 SGHTA and CDR2 FQGNSA. J was trimmed by 0 bases and V by 1 base; bases with no gene match: 2.

The chain links TRBV27 to TRBJ2-5; D remains ambiguous. CDR3 length equals 13 residues. Germline V CDR1 and CDR2: MNHEY, SMNVEV (reference sequence). V shed 4 bases and J shed 0 bases, with 6 bases lying between them. The chain's CDR3 is CASSSGYQETQYF. The CDR3 DNA reads TGTGCCAGCAGTTCCGGGTACCAAGAGACCCAGTACTTC.

The chain carries TRBV18 and TRBJ1-1, with TRBD1 as a possible D gene (6 bases). The length of the CDR3 is 14 residues. Trimming took off 3 bases at V and 6 bases at J, with 14 bases between the two ends. Germline CDR1 and CDR2: KGHSH and LQKENI. For the CDR3, the DNA is TGTGCCAGCTCACCGGGACAAGGAAGCGCTGAAGCTTTCTTT. It yields the protein CASSPGQGSAEAFF.

The chain is built from TRBV19 and TRBJ2-5; perhaps TRBD1 as D (6 bases). The CDR3 runs to 15 residues. CDR1 LNHDA and CDR2 SQIVND come from the germline V gene (reference sequence). V shed 5 bases and J shed 4 bases, with 17 bases lying between them. CDR3 sequence: CASSPGARDRETQYF. The CDR3 DNA reads as TGTGCCAGTAGTCCAGGGGCCAGGGATCGAGAGACCCAGTACTTC.

The V gene is TRBV2, the J gene TRBJ1-1, with TRBD1 as a possible D gene (6 bases). The germline V gene has CDR1 SNHLY and CDR2 FYNNEI. V was pared by 4 bases and J by 5 bases, with 17 bases between. The CDR3 covers 15 residues. The CDR3 reads CASSAEGHPGTEAFF. CDR3 DNA: TGTGCCAGCAGTGCCGAGGGACACCCCGGGACTGAAGCTTTCTTT. The full variable domain, its missing parts supplied by reference TRBV2 and TRBJ1-1, is EPEVTQTPSHQVTQMGQEVILRCVPISNHLYFYWYRQILGQKVEFLVSFYNNEISEKSEIFDDQFSVERPDGSNFTLKIRSTKLEDSAMYFCASSAEGHPGTEAFFGQGTRLTVV.

This clone was observed a few times. The V and J genes are TRBV5-1 and TRBJ1-1; 7 bases are shared with TRBD1. In germline, CDR1 is SGHRS, CDR2 YFSETQ. The V gene end was trimmed by 0 bases and the J gene end by 1 base; junction bases not matched to a gene: 3. The CDR3 length is 15 residues. The CDR3: CASSLVGQENTEAFF. CDR3 sequence (DNA): TGCGCCAGCAGCTTGGTCGGACAGGAGAACACTGAAGCTTTCTTT. The complete variable domain, with remaining parts taken from reference TRBV5-1 and TRBJ1-1, reads KAGVTQTPRYLIKTRGQQVTLSCSPISGHRSVSWYQQTPGQGLQFLFEYFSETQRNKGNFPGRFSGRQFSNSRSEMNVSTLELGDSALYLCASSLVGQENTEAFFGQGTRLTVV.

This clone came up a few times. The chain joins TRBV5-4 to TRBJ1-1; D remains ambiguous. This CDR3 has 15 residues. V was clipped by 0 bases and J by 8 bases, with 17 bases between them. Germline V CDR1 and CDR2: SGHNT, YYREEE (reference sequence). In nucleotides, the CDR3 is TGTGCCAGCAGCTTGGACGTCAGACTTCAGGCGGAAGCTTTCTTT. Translation gives CASSLDVRLQAEAFF. Combining the CDR3 with reference TRBV5-4 and TRBJ1-1 gives the whole variable domain ETGVTQSPTHLIKTRGQQVTLRCSSQSGHNTVSWYQQALGQGPQFIFQYYREEENGRGNFPPRFSGLQFPNYSSELNVNALELDDSALYLCASSLDVRLQAEAFFGQGTRLTVV.

V is TRBV6-5 and J is TRBJ1-5; weak D call: TRBD1 (5 bases). CDR3 length: 14 amino acids. CDR1 is MNHEY, CDR2 SVGAGI, per germline. Deletions cut 2 bases from V and 2 bases from J, with 7 bases between. The CDR3 protein is CASSYGGGNQPQHF. Written as DNA, the CDR3 is TGTGCCAGCAGTTACGGGGGGGGCAATCAGCCCCAGCATTTT.

The V and J genes are TRBV19 and TRBJ1-5; D gene unclear. The CDR3 length is 16 residues. Germline V gene data show CDR1 as LNHDA and CDR2 as SQIVND (reference sequence). Trimming took off 2 bases at V and 0 bases at J, with 11 bases between the two ends. The CDR3: CASSILASYSNQPQHF. In DNA, the CDR3 is TGTGCCAGTAGTATATTGGCGAGTTATAGCAATCAGCCCCAGCATTTT.